The entry below gives a single TCR beta chain sequence along with its context. Its antigen has not been determined. No clone much larger than this one lies a single base away; base qualities are absent. CDR1 and CDR2, per the germline V gene, are SNHLY and FYNNEI. V loses 3 bases of germline sequence and J loses 4 bases, and the interval between the two ends is 13 bases. Reading from cysteine to phenylalanine, the CDR3 counts 15 amino acids. Only the CDR3 part of the read is kept: 45 bases, read in frame from the first base. Libraries came from the immunoSEQ multiplex PCR assay. As for the authors' bioinformatics: To diagnose cytomegalovirus status from the catalog of TCR beta chain sequences, a statistical classification framework was built. TCRdb took this table from immuneACCESS and kept in-frame rearrangements with V and J called. Such tables lack part of the clones; where checked against another copy, unresolved V genes explain under half of the gap, and the rest is unexplained. D and trimming come from the DNA, and the V and J calls and clone size come from that table. The sample contains 260,000 or so clones, over 75% of them found a single time. The ten top clones hold around 0.9% of the sample.

The data stem from a study of cytomegalovirus exposure and HLA in healthy donors listed by TCRdb under 2017. About the investigation overall: A later analysis indicated that the roughly 130 validation repertoires were generated on the platform also employed for the 666 repertoires of the first cohort. The study aimed to test whether cataloging public T cell receptors could reveal signatures of past pathogen exposure. A separate validation cohort of approximately 120 different subjects was used in addition to the approximately 700-subject first cohort. To predict cytomegalovirus infection status, the study combined high-throughput TCR immunosequencing, statistical association of individual TCRs with disease status, and machine learning. The study at large found these results: A few of the identified cytomegalovirus-associated TCR beta chains were confirmed in vitro to be specific for cytomegalovirus antigens. Cytomegalovirus status was reported to be diagnosed by the classifier with high specificity and sensitivity in both the original and validation cohorts. A later analysis lacked HLA typing for the validation cohort, so it scored co-occurrence in that cohort across all 120 repertoires. The study gave a list of 150 to 200 TCR beta chains associated with cytomegalovirus. While some public TCRs were present in many individuals, most TCR sequences turned up only very rarely across donors. According to the authors, the approach could potentially be generalized to other disease states and immunological phenotypes. In a later analysis, TCRs clustered in the first cohort were found to also tend to co-occur in the 120 or so validation repertoires, with about 94% of cluster scores above 0.

Separate from the roughly 700-subject first cohort, the validation cohort of more than 90 subjects was the group to which the donors belonged. Here the chain combines TRBV2 and TRBJ1-5; a tentative D match to TRBD1 spans 5 bases. What was sequenced was PBMCs. The receptor was derived from a woman aged 18-29 years in good health and CMV-seronegative. CDR3 reads: CASSERGAENQPQHF. The DNA is as follows: TGTGCCAGCAGTGAGCGGGGCGCTGAGAATCAGCCCCAGCATTTT.